This T cell receptor beta chain was captured by sequencing in a study of cytomegalovirus exposure and HLA in healthy donors. General observations from the study: A missense variant in DCLRE1C was later tied to TCR beta V- and J-gene trimming.

As concerns this clone: Its matching antigen is unknown.

PCR involved 60 Vbeta and 13 Jbeta primers. This table comes from immunoSEQ multiplex PCR, and its TCRdb copy is limited to in-frame clones, with some not included. Of 160,000 or so clones detected, over 60% appear once; the ten largest clones hold around 3.1%. Trimming pared 5 bases from V and 3 bases from J, leaving 10 bases between. This CDR3 spans 13 amino acids. In germline, CDR1 is WNHNN, CDR2 SYGVQD (reference sequence). The chain joins TRBV10-1 to TRBJ1-1; D gene uncertain. This sequence was found in a woman aged 35 to 49 in good health and CMV-seronegative. Sequencing was done on a sample of PBMCs. For the CDR3, the DNA is TGCGCCAGCAGTCTGGGCCAGGACACTGAAGCTTTCTTT. This codes for CASSLGQDTEAFF.